The next 4 T cell receptor beta chains were all read from a single sample in a study of T-cell memory formation after mild COVID-19. MiXCR, applied by TCRdb to the 5' RACE reads, yields one record per CDR3 protein. The table lists over 400,000 distinct CDR3 sequences, 20% to 25% of them singletons, with under 15% in the top ten. What was sequenced was PBMCs or a T cell subset sorted from them (not recorded which). The source of these receptors is an adult woman who had mild COVID-19 (a few samples of this study predate the infection). Cell type and time point are not known.

This chain joins TRBV6-2 or TRBV6-3 and TRBJ2-7; TRBD2 agrees at 11 bases. Trimming removed 6 bases from V and 12 bases from J; junction bases left unmatched: 10. Looked up from germline, CDR1 is MNHEY and CDR2 is SVGEGT. The CDR3 sequence is 13 residues long. CDR3 coding DNA: TGTGCCAGCAGCGACGGGACTAGCGGAAGTCCGTACTTC. Its translation is CASSDGTSGSPYF.

The chain couples TRBV20-1 to TRBJ2-1; 10 bases line up with TRBD2. CDR3 length: 18 residues. Germline V gene sequence: CDR1 DFQATT, CDR2 SNEGSKA (reference sequence). The CDR3 DNA is TGCAGCGTCTCGGTGCTAACCGGTCTAGCGGGAGCTTACAATGAGCAGTTCTTC. Its protein is CSVSVLTGLAGAYNEQFF.

The gene calls are TRBV29-1 and TRBJ2-1; no clear D gene. Germline loops: CDR1 SQVTM, CDR2 ANQGSEA. V was shortened by 5 bases and J by 5 bases, with 13 bases between the two germline ends. The CDR3 has 13 residues. CDR3 nucleotides: TGCAGCGTTCGGGTATCCGGCAACAATGAGCAGTTCTTC. Its protein product is CSVRVSGNNEQFF.

The CDR3 sequence: CASSQDGGESFGTDTQYF. The CDR3 coding sequence is TGCGCCAGCAGCCAAGATGGGGGAGAGTCTTTCGGCACAGATACGCAGTATTTT. The V gene is TRBV4-1, the J gene TRBJ2-3, with D perhaps matching TRBD1 or TRBD2 (5 bases each). The CDR3 runs to 18 residues. Germline V gene sequence: CDR1 MGHRA, CDR2 YSYEKL. Trimming took off 0 bases at V and 1 base at J, with 17 bases between the two ends.